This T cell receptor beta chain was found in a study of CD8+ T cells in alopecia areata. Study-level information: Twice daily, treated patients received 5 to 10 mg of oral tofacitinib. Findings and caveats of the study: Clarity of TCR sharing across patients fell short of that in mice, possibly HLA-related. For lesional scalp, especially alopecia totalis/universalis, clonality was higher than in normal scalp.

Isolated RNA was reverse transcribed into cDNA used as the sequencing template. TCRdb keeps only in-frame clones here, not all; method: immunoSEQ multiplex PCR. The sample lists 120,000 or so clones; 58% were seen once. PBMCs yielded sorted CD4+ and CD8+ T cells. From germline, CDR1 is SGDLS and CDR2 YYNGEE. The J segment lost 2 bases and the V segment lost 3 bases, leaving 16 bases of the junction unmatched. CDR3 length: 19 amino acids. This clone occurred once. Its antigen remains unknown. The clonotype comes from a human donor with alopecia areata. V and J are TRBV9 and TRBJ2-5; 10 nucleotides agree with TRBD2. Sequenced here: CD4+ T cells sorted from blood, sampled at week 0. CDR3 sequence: CASSARGIAGGTLQETQYF. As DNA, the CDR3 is TGTGCCAGCAGCGCCCGCGGGATAGCGGGGGGAACGTTGCAAGAGACCCAGTACTTC.